This is a list of T cell receptor beta chains from one sample in a study of cytomegalovirus exposure and HLA in healthy donors. TCRdb's table, derived via immunoSEQ multiplex PCR, lists solely in-frame clones and lacks some. The table has 180,000 or so clones, about 75% seen once. Sequenced: PBMCs. Receptors were obtained from a man aged 35 to 55 in good health and CMV-seropositive. The CDR3 runs from the conserved cysteine through the conserved F or W. The order of the fields is J gene, D gene, clone size, V gene, CDR3 length, CDR3 DNA, CDR3 protein. A D gene is named only where the DNA matches it firmly. Rows may omit the clone size; those that give it use once, few, many or a size class.

TRBJ2-2	.	once	TRBV2	22	TGTGCCAGCAGTGAAAACCCCCCTGGGTACCTAGGTGCAGCCGCGAACACCGGGGAGCTGTTTTTT	CASSENPPGYLGAAANTGELFF
TRBJ2-6	.	.	TRBV21-1	17	TGTGCCAGCAGCACACTCTTCAGGTTTCCCGGGGCCAACGTCCTGACTTTC	CASSTLFRFPGANVLTF
TRBJ1-4	.	.	TRBV7-9	14	TGTGCCAGCAGCGCCGCGGACAGTCCAGGAAAACTGTTTTTT	CASSAADSPGKLFF
TRBJ2-7	TRBD2	.	TRBV5-4	15	TGTGCCAGCAGCCCCGGGAGGACGGTCGACTACGAGCAGTACTTC	CASSPGRTVDYEQYF
TRBJ2-5	.	.	TRBV5-4	18	TGTGCCAGCAGCTCCCCGGTAGGAGGGGGCGCGGGCTCTGAGACCCAGTACTTC	CASSSPVGGGAGSETQYF
TRBJ2-7	TRBD1	.	TRBV5-6	15	TGTGCCAGCAGCTTGGCCGGGACAGGGACCTACGAGCAGTACTTC	CASSLAGTGTYEQYF
TRBJ2-1	.	.	TRBV28	17	TGTGCCAGCAGTTTAGGGCAGGGTAAGGGTCTACGAAATGAGCAGTTCTTC	CASSLGQGKGLRNEQFF
TRBJ1-5	.	few	TRBV7-8	12	TGTGCCAGCAGCTTCGGGGATCAGCCCCAGCATTTT	CASSFGDQPQHF
TRBJ2-3	TRBD2	.	TRBV10-3	14	TGTGCCATCAAACTAGCGGAAAGCACAGATACGCAGTATTTT	CAIKLAESTDTQYF
TRBJ2-3	TRBD1	.	TRBV2	14	TGTGCCAGCAGGGCCCAGGGGGGCACAGATACGCAGTATTTT	CASRAQGGTDTQYF
TRBJ2-5	.	once	TRBV5-1	16	TGCGCCAGCAGCTTGGTGGGCGGGAAGGTGGTAGAGACCCAGTACTTC	CASSLVGGKVVETQYF
TRBJ2-7	.	.	TRBV7-2	16	TGTGCCAGCAGCTTACGGGTCGGGGCTAGCGCATACGAGCAGTACTTC	CASSLRVGASAYEQYF
TRBJ2-3	TRBD2	few	TRBV14	16	TGTGCCAGCAGCCAAGTTGCGGGAGTTGGTGGAGATACGCAGTATTTT	CASSQVAGVGGDTQYF
TRBJ2-7	TRBD2	.	TRBV11-2	18	TGTGCCAGCAGCGATCCGGCGGGGAATGGGGGGGTAAGCTACGAGCAGTACTTC	CASSDPAGNGGVSYEQYF
TRBJ1-1	TRBD1	.	TRBV25-1	15	TGTGCCAGCAGTGACCCTTTGGACAGGGGCGCTGAAGCTTTCTTT	CASSDPLDRGAEAFF
TRBJ2-7	.	.	TRBV28	14	TGTGCCAGCAGTTTATCGAGGTTAAACTACGAGCAGTACTTC	CASSLSRLNYEQYF
TRBJ2-1	TRBD1	.	TRBV5-1	16	TGCGCCAGCAGCTCCCCCGTGGGACAGGGGGTAGGTGAGCAGTTCTTC	CASSSPVGQGVGEQFF
TRBJ1-5	.	.	TRBV19	16	TGTGCCAGTAGTATATTGAGTCCTTTTAGCAATCAGCCCCAGCATTTT	CASSILSPFSNQPQHF
TRBJ2-2	.	.	TRBV7-2	13	TGTGCCAGCAGCTCATACCGACAGGGGGAGCTGTTTTTT	CASSSYRQGELFF
TRBJ1-5	.	.	TRBV7-9	19	TGTGCCAGCAGCAACCTTCCGGGACACGGACTAGTCTGGAGTCAGCCCCAGCATTTT	CASSNLPGHGLVWSQPQHF
TRBJ2-3	.	.	TRBV6-1	13	TGTGCCAGCAGATCCAGAGGGACAGATACGCAGTATTTT	CASRSRGTDTQYF
TRBJ2-5	TRBD2	.	TRBV7-8	16	TGTGCCAGCAGCTTAGCGGTGGGCGGGAGGGTCGAGACCCAGTACTTC	CASSLAVGGRVETQYF
TRBJ1-5	TRBD1	.	TRBV19	16	TGTGCCAGTAGTGCGCAGGGGGAGCCCTCCAATCAGCCCCAGCATTTT	CASSAQGEPSNQPQHF
TRBJ2-7	.	.	TRBV5-4	16	TGTGCCAGCAGCTCGAGCGCCAGACCTATCTCCTACGAGCAGTACTTC	CASSSSARPISYEQYF
TRBJ2-1	.	.	TRBV7-3	14	TGTGCCAGCAGCTTAAGGAGGATCCCCAATGAGCAGTTCTTC	CASSLRRIPNEQFF
TRBJ2-7	.	.	TRBV5-1	15	TGCGCCAGCAGCTTGGGAGCAGGGTCATCCTACGAGCAGTACTTC	CASSLGAGSSYEQYF
TRBJ2-7	.	.	TRBV18	13	TGTGCCAGCTCACCGACAGGCGCCTACGAGCAGTACTTC	CASSPTGAYEQYF
TRBJ2-5	.	.	TRBV6-5	15	TGTGCCAGCAGTCCCTTCGGTTCCTCCCAAGAGACCCAGTACTTC	CASSPFGSSQETQYF
TRBJ2-7	TRBD1	.	TRBV11-3	14	TGTGCCAGCAGCGGGGGACAGCAAAGTTACGAGCAGTACTTC	CASSGGQQSYEQYF
TRBJ1-2	TRBD1	.	TRBV25-1	17	TGTGCCAGCAGTCACTTAAGACAGGGGGGTGGGGGCTATGGCCACACCTTC	CASSHLRQGGGGYGHTF
TRBJ2-7	TRBD1	.	TRBV5-5	15	TGTGCCAGCAGCCCACTCTGGACAGGGGAGGGCGAGCAGTACTTC	CASSPLWTGEGEQYF
TRBJ1-4	.	few	TRBV7-9	16	TGTGCCAGCAGCTTAGGATTCAGGGGAACTAATGAAAAACTGTTTTTT	CASSLGFRGTNEKLFF
TRBJ1-1	TRBD1	.	TRBV19	15	TGTGCCAGTAGTATAGGGTACAGGGGGAACACTGAAGCTTTCTTT	CASSIGYRGNTEAFF
TRBJ2-1	TRBD2	.	TRBV5-1	14	TGCGCCAGCAGCTTGATGACTAGCTGGGATGAGCAGTTCTTC	CASSLMTSWDEQFF
TRBJ1-4	TRBD1	.	TRBV6-5	15	TGTGCCAGCAGCCGCGGGACAGTCGGTACCGAAAAACTGTTTTTT	CASSRGTVGTEKLFF
TRBJ2-7	TRBD2	.	TRBV5-1	15	TGCGCCAGCAGCTTGGGCGCTAGCGGGAGCTACGAGCAGTACTTC	CASSLGASGSYEQYF
TRBJ1-1	.	.	TRBV6-5	15	TGTGCCAGCAGTTACTCCTCACAGGGTAACACTGAAGCTTTCTTT	CASSYSSQGNTEAFF
TRBJ2-7	TRBD2	.	TRBV13	16	TGTGCCAGCAGCTTAGCCGGACTAGCGGGAGTATACGAGCAGTACTTC	CASSLAGLAGVYEQYF
TRBJ2-5	TRBD2	.	TRBV18	15	TGTGCCAGCTCCCGCGGACTAGCGGCACAAGAGACCCAGTACTTC	CASSRGLAAQETQYF
TRBJ2-7	.	few	TRBV14	14	TGTGCCAGCAGCCACGCACAGGGAAACTACGAGCAGTACTTC	CASSHAQGNYEQYF
TRBJ1-3	.	.	TRBV7-9	16	TGTGCCAGCAGCCATGATTGGGCCTCCTCTGGAAACACCATATATTTT	CASSHDWASSGNTIYF
TRBJ2-7	TRBD2	.	TRBV5-5	16	TGTGCCAGCAGCTTGGGTGCTAGCGGGGGGCTCTACGAGCAGTACTTC	CASSLGASGGLYEQYF
TRBJ2-3	TRBD2	.	TRBV9	16	TGTGCCAGCAGCGATGGACTAGATCCCTCCACAGATACGCAGTATTTT	CASSDGLDPSTDTQYF
TRBJ1-5	.	.	TRBV19	15	TGTGCCGGTAGGTACAGGGAAGATAGCAATCAGCCCCAGCATTTT	CAGRYREDSNQPQHF
TRBJ2-5	.	.	TRBV29-1	12	TGCAGCGTTGATGCGGGGAAAGAGACCCAGTACTTC	CSVDAGKETQYF
TRBJ1-1	.	few	TRBV7-8	15	TGTGCCAGCAGCTTAGTAGGGGGAACGCTCACTGAAGCTTTCTTT	CASSLVGGTLTEAFF